The 17 T cell receptor beta chains in this list originate from one sample, sequenced in a study of blood T cell repertoires in COVID-19. Produced via immunoSEQ multiplex PCR; TCRdb's table is partial and in-frame only. The data show around 310,000 clones, with 90% seen just once and about 1% held by the top ten. Sequencing used peripheral blood. Receptors originate from a woman between 40 and 55 years old with COVID-19, enrolled during active disease.

J is TRBJ2-3 and V is TRBV6-5, with D uncertain. This CDR3 has 13 amino acids. Germline V gives CDR1 MNHEY, CDR2 SVGAGI. V lost 9 bases and J 2 bases, leaving 12 bases between the germline ends. CDR3 nucleotide sequence: TGTGCCAGTCGAAGCGATCCCACAGATACGCAGTATTTT. Encoded protein: CASRSDPTDTQYF.

The chain is built from TRBV15 and TRBJ1-2, with 7 bases identical to TRBD1. V was clipped by 0 bases and J by 3 bases; unmatched bases: 16. The CDR3 is 19 residues long. Germline V gives CDR1 LNHNV, CDR2 YYDKDF (reference sequence). The CDR3 region has the DNA TGTGCCACCAGCAGAGATCCTCCTTCTCATGACAGGGTTTACTATGGCTACACCTTC. Its translation: CATSRDPPSHDRVYYGYTF.

The genes are TRBV28 and TRBJ1-4, with D possibly matching TRBD1 (6 bases). Trimming stripped 2 bases from V and 0 bases from J, with 10 bases between. CDR3 length: 16 amino acids. Germline CDR1 reads MDHEN; CDR2 reads SYDVKM. CDR3 loop: CASSLGGSATNEKLFF. The CDR3 DNA sequence: TGTGCCAGCAGTTTAGGGGGCAGTGCAACTAATGAAAAACTGTTTTTT.

The chain recombines TRBV5-5 with TRBJ2-1; 8 nucleotides align to TRBD1. V dropped 2 bases and J dropped 7; count of bases not matched to a gene: 11. The CDR3 is 16 amino acids. Germline V gives CDR1 SGHKS, CDR2 YYEKEE (reference sequence). CDR3 residues: CASSFLRQGRLNEQFF. For the CDR3, the DNA is TGTGCCAGCAGCTTCCTCCGACAGGGGCGGTTAAATGAGCAGTTCTTC. Based on the CDR3 plus reference TRBV5-5 and TRBJ2-1, the full variable domain is DAGVTQSPTHLIKTRGQQVTLRCSPISGHKSVSWYQQVLGQGPQFIFQYYEKEERGRGNFPDRFSARQFPNYSSELNVNALLLGDSALYLCASSFLRQGRLNEQFFGPGTRLTVL.

The rearrangement uses TRBV7-9 and TRBJ1-2; D unresolved. In germline, CDR1 is SEHNR, CDR2 FQNEAQ (reference sequence). The CDR3 covers 15 residues. Trimming took off 2 bases at V and 1 base at J, with 11 bases between the two ends. The CDR3 bases are TGTGCCAGCAGCTTATTTGCAGAAATTAACTATGGCTACACCTTC. This codes for CASSLFAEINYGYTF.

The rearrangement joins TRBV5-1 to TRBJ1-2, with 7 bases identical to TRBD1. V gave up 1 base and J gave up 6 bases; unmatched junction bases: 12. The CDR3 covers 16 residues. Germline V gene sequence: CDR1 SGHRS, CDR2 YFSETQ. This CDR3 reads CASSLLGQTGTDGYTF. The CDR3 nucleotides read TGCGCCAGCAGCTTGTTGGGGCAGACAGGGACTGATGGCTACACCTTC.

In this sample, this clone turned up a few times. J is TRBJ2-7 and V is TRBV2; TRBD2 might be the D (5 bases). Looked up from germline, CDR1 is SNHLY and CDR2 is FYNNEI. V was trimmed by 4 bases and J by 4 bases, leaving 17 bases between them. The CDR3 totals 15 residues. As DNA, the CDR3 is TGTGCCAGCAGTGCCCGGGATGGGTCGGGGTACGAGCAGTACTTC. Translation gives CASSARDGSGYEQYF.

V usage is TRBV7-3 and J usage is TRBJ2-2; 10 bases fit TRBD1. With 1 base clipped from V and 4 bases from J, the junction kept 12 bases outside the gene matches. The CDR3 is 19 residues long. The germline V gene has CDR1 SGHTA and CDR2 FQGTGA. The CDR3 loop reads CASSLSMGDRGLITGELFF. CDR3 DNA: TGTGCCAGCAGCTTAAGTATGGGAGACAGGGGGCTTATCACCGGGGAGCTGTTTTTT.

This clone was counted between two and nine times. This chain connects TRBV14 to TRBJ1-1, with TRBD1 as a possible D gene (5 bases). V lost 1 base and J 6 bases, leaving 12 bases between the germline ends. The CDR3 is made up of 14 amino acids. Germline V gene sequence: CDR1 SGHDN, CDR2 FVKESK. CDR3 amino acids: CASSQVGGSPEAFF. Here the CDR3 DNA reads TGTGCCAGCAGCCAAGTTGGGGGGAGTCCTGAAGCTTTCTTT.

CDR3 bases: TGTGCCAGCAGCTCCCGCTCCGGAGCAACTAGCACAGATACGCAGTATTTT. Protein product: CASSSRSGATSTDTQYF. The chain recombines TRBV7-9 with TRBJ2-3, with D unclear. CDR3 length: 17 amino acids. V dropped 4 bases and J dropped 0 bases, with 17 bases sitting between them. The germline gives CDR1 SEHNR, CDR2 FQNEAQ (reference sequence).

This clone was seen a few times. V is TRBV5-1 and J is TRBJ1-1, with 7 positions matching TRBD1. V dropped 4 bases and J dropped 6; count of bases not matched to a gene: 6. This CDR3 is built from 13 residues. Germline-derived CDR1 and CDR2 are SGHRS and YFSETQ. The CDR3 DNA is TGCGCCAGCAGCGTCGGGACAGTAGCTGAAGCTTTCTTT. Its protein product is CASSVGTVAEAFF.

As to this clone: At one of its ends the junction is not consistent with the germline gene, which may arise from a read error. The genes are TRBV7-7 and TRBJ2-2, with 9 nucleotides matching TRBD1. The CDR3 is 18 residues long. Germline V gene sequence: CDR1 SSHAT, CDR2 FNYEAQ (reference sequence). The CDR3 DNA is TGTGCTAGCAGCTTTTCCCCGCCGGGACAGGGAAACACCGGGGAGCTGTTTTTT. Translated: CASSFSPPGQGNTGELFF. Full variable domain (rest looked up from reference TRBV7-7 and TRBJ2-2): GAGVSQSPRYKVTKRGQDVTLRCDPISSHATLYWYQQALGQGPEFLTYFNYEAQPDKSGLPSDRFSAERPEGSISTLTIQRTEQRDSAMYRCASSFSPPGQGNTGELFFGEGSRLTVL.

V gene TRBV18 combines with J gene TRBJ1-2, with 7 positions matching TRBD1. After removal of 2 bases from V and 8 bases from J, the junction contained 8 bases not matched to a gene. Germline assignment: CDR1 KGHSH and CDR2 LQKENI. The CDR3 contains 14 residues. Written as DNA, the CDR3 is TGTGCCAGCTCACCAGACAGGGTGGCTGGCGGCTACACCTTC. Residues: CASSPDRVAGGYTF.

V is TRBV7-9 and J is TRBJ1-4, with 7 bases matching TRBD1. The CDR3 length is 15 residues. The germline gives CDR1 SEHNR, CDR2 FQNEAQ (reference sequence). The junction had 3 bases not matched to a gene; V was cut back by 2 bases and J by 3 bases. The CDR3 DNA follows: TGTGCCAGCAGCTTAATGGACAGGCCTAATGAAAAACTGTTTTTT. Protein: CASSLMDRPNEKLFF.

This clone was counted once. J is TRBJ2-7 and V is TRBV27; 11 bases align to TRBD2. The germline V gene has CDR1 MNHEY and CDR2 SMNVEV (reference sequence). This CDR3 comprises 15 residues. J gave up 2 bases and V 6 bases, and 6 bases lay outside the gene matches. DNA for the CDR3: TGTGCCAGCAGCGTTACTAGCGGGAGTGCCTACGAGCAGTACTTC. Protein product: CASSVTSGSAYEQYF.

The chain has TRBV6-5 and TRBJ2-1, with D unresolved. Germline V CDR1 and CDR2: MNHEY, SVGAGI. V lost 0 bases to trimming and J lost 1 base, with 10 bases between them. There are 16 residues in the CDR3. CDR3 DNA sequence: TGTGCCAGCAGTTACTCGAATAGAGAGTCCTACAATGAGCAGTTCTTC. This gives the protein CASSYSNRESYNEQFF.

This clone was observed once. The chain recombines TRBV19 with TRBJ2-2, with D possibly being TRBD1 (6 bases). Germline V gene data show CDR1 as LNHDA and CDR2 as SQIVND (reference sequence). The CDR3 extends over 15 amino acids. V lost 3 bases to trimming and J lost 6 bases, with 14 bases between them. In DNA form, the CDR3 reads TGTGCCAGTAGTATCCCAGGGGCAGTTTCCGGGGAGCTGTTTTTT. Translation: CASSIPGAVSGELFF.